This entry lists 16 T cell receptor beta chains sequenced from one sample in a study of cytomegalovirus exposure and HLA in healthy donors. The PCR employed 60 Vbeta primers together with 13 Jbeta primers. Repertoires were generated with immunoSEQ multiplex PCR, while TCRdb's copy carries only in-frame clones and drops some. In total, the table holds 190,000 or so clones. The sequencing input was PBMCs. The receptors here all came from a boy between 10 and 17 years old in good health and CMV-seronegative.

The chain joins TRBV28 to TRBJ2-7; no reliable D call. Germline values: CDR1 MDHEN, CDR2 SYDVKM. V gave up 3 bases and J gave up 4 bases, with 7 bases separating them. The CDR3 spans 12 residues. The CDR3 DNA sequence: TGTGCCAGCAGTTTTCCAGTGTACGAGCAGTACTTC. The encoded protein is CASSFPVYEQYF.

The chain has TRBV6-6 and TRBJ2-3; D is perhaps TRBD1 (5 bases). The CDR3 length is 16 residues. Germline lookup yields CDR1 MNHNY and CDR2 SVGAGI (reference sequence). Between the trimmed V and J ends, which lost 3 bases and 6 bases, there was a span of 19 bases. The CDR3 DNA reads TGTGCCAGCAGTTATAGACTGGACAAGATTTTTGATACGCAGTATTTT. This sequence encodes CASSYRLDKIFDTQYF.

The rearrangement uses TRBV28 and TRBJ2-7; a possible D gene is TRBD1 (5 bases). The germline V gene encodes CDR1 MDHEN and CDR2 SYDVKM. The germline V and J ends were trimmed by 6 bases and 3 bases, with 24 bases remaining between them. The CDR3 totals 17 residues. The CDR3, as DNA: TGTGCCAGCAGCTCCCCCCGGTCAGGTACCGGACACTACGAGCAGTACTTC. It encodes CASSSPRSGTGHYEQYF.

The chain joins TRBV6-5 to TRBJ2-2, with 9 bases lining up with TRBD1. Losses at the gene ends were 6 bases for V and 3 bases for J; bases not matched to a gene: 5. Per germline, CDR1 MNHEY and CDR2 SVGAGI. The CDR3 length is 15 residues. The CDR3 is CASRSDRGDTGELFF. DNA for the CDR3: TGTGCCAGCAGATCGGACAGGGGCGACACCGGGGAGCTGTTTTTT.

The chain uses TRBV18 and TRBJ2-4; 7 bases match TRBD1. The CDR3 extends over 13 amino acids. The trim removed 8 bases at V and 7 bases at J, leaving 8 bases unmatched. Germline CDR1 is KGHSH and CDR2 is LQKENI. CDR3 nucleotide sequence: TGTGCCAGCACCCGGGACAGCGGCAACATTCAGTACTTC. Its translation: CASTRDSGNIQYF.

The chain couples TRBV7-8 to TRBJ1-2; D is possibly TRBD1 (6 bases). The germline V gene has CDR1 SGHVS and CDR2 FQNEAQ. Trimming cost V 4 bases and J 2 bases, with 14 bases left between them. The CDR3 is 15 residues long. CDR3 sequence reads: CASSSLQGPNYGYTF. The CDR3, as DNA: TGTGCCAGCAGCTCCTTACAGGGTCCAAACTATGGCTACACCTTC. The variable domain in full, completed from reference TRBV7-8 and TRBJ1-2, reads GAGVSQSPRYKVAKRGQDVALRCDPISGHVSLFWYQQALGQGPEFLTYFQNEAQLDKSGLPSDRFFAERPEGSVSTLKIQRTQQEDSAVYLCASSSLQGPNYGYTFGSGTRLTVV.

The chain links TRBV27 to TRBJ2-5; 7 positions match TRBD1. Trimming cost V 3 bases and J 2 bases; bases outside gene matches: 9. Germline V gene data show CDR1 as MNHEY and CDR2 as SMNVEV (reference sequence). The CDR3 spans 16 residues. For the CDR3, the DNA is TGTGCCAGCAGTTTCTATAACAGGGGACCACAAGAGACCCAGTACTTC. Translated, it gives CASSFYNRGPQETQYF.

This rearrangement joins TRBV7-3 to TRBJ2-1; TRBD2 aligns across 10 bases. Germline CDR1 reads SGHTA; CDR2 reads FQGTGA. The CDR3 extends over 17 amino acids. V gave up 3 bases and J gave up 9 bases; unmatched junction bases: 14. The CDR3 region has the DNA TGTGCCAGCAGCTTGCTAGCGGGGGACTTCTCCTACGTTGAGCAGTTCTTC. Translated: CASSLLAGDFSYVEQFF.

V is TRBV5-6 and J is TRBJ2-1, with TRBD2 matching 11 bases. There are 15 residues in the CDR3. Germline-derived CDR1 and CDR2 are SGHDT and YYEEEE. V lost 2 bases to trimming and J lost 8 bases; unmatched junction nucleotides: 6. CDR3 region: CASSFSGGAWDEQFF. In DNA form, the CDR3 reads TGTGCCAGCAGCTTTAGCGGGGGGGCCTGGGATGAGCAGTTCTTC.

J is TRBJ2-2 and V is TRBV5-1; TRBD1 matches 11 bases. The CDR3 sequence is 17 residues long. From germline, CDR1 is SGHRS and CDR2 YFSETQ. The V and J ends lost 5 bases and 5 bases, in that order; junction bases with no gene match: 11. In DNA, the CDR3 is TGCGCCAGCAGGGACAGGGGGCGAAGTATCCAGACCGGGGAGCTGTTTTTT. Translating gives CASRDRGRSIQTGELFF.

The V and J genes are TRBV2 and TRBJ2-1, with 8 positions matching TRBD2. Germline assignment: CDR1 SNHLY and CDR2 FYNNEI. The junction had 14 bases not matched to a gene; V was cut back by 5 bases and J by 14 bases. The CDR3 has 14 residues. The chain's CDR3 is CASSTNGGALRKFF. CDR3 DNA sequence: TGTGCCAGCAGTACTAACGGGGGGGCCCTCCGTAAGTTCTTC.

The chain employs TRBV10-3 and TRBJ2-2, with TRBD1 matching over 7 bases. Germline lookup yields CDR1 ENHRY and CDR2 SYGVKD. Unmatched junction bases numbered 12, after V lost 2 bases and J lost 6 bases. The CDR3 contains 17 residues. The CDR3 protein is CAISETGDPSFSGELFF. Written as DNA, the CDR3 is TGTGCCATCAGTGAGACAGGGGACCCGTCCTTCTCCGGGGAGCTGTTTTTT.

The gene calls are TRBV6-5 and TRBJ1-6; no clear D. Germline CDR1 reads MNHEY; CDR2 reads SVGAGI. V was shortened by 4 bases and J by 0 bases, with 10 bases between the two germline ends. The CDR3 contains 16 residues. CDR3 sequence reads: CASSSLLPSYNSPLHF. In DNA form, the CDR3 reads TGTGCCAGCAGTTCCTTACTCCCCTCCTATAATTCACCCCTCCACTTT.

The J gene is TRBJ2-5, the V gene TRBV5-6, with a possible D match to TRBD1 (5 bases). The V and J ends lost 2 bases and 5 bases respectively, with 10 bases between them. The CDR3 runs to 13 residues. Per the germline V gene, CDR1 is SGHDT and CDR2 is YYEEEE. CDR3 protein: CASSFRGVETQYF. The CDR3 DNA sequence: TGTGCCAGCAGCTTTAGGGGTGTCGAGACCCAGTACTTC.

The V gene is TRBV5-3, the J gene TRBJ2-5, with TRBD2 as a possible D gene (6 bases). TRBV5-3 is placed among ORFs of uncertain function. The ends were cut back, 0 bases at V and 5 bases at J, with 11 bases in the middle. The CDR3 is 14 amino acids. The CDR3 sequence: CARSLAGVVETQYF. CDR3 DNA sequence: TGTGCCAGAAGCTTGGCGGGGGTAGTTGAGACCCAGTACTTC.

This sequence joins TRBV6-5 and TRBJ1-6, with 10 bases identical to TRBD1. The CDR3 is 15 amino acids. Trimming took 5 bases from V and 8 from J; bases not matched to a gene: 6. The germline CDR1 and CDR2 sequences are MNHEY and SVGAGI. CDR3 coding DNA: TGTGCCAGCAGTCCGCTTGGGACAGGGGATTCACCCCTCCACTTT. Protein product: CASSPLGTGDSPLHF.